Below, 30 T cell receptor beta chains from the same sample are listed, as sequenced in a study of T cells after yellow fever vaccination. TCRdb called the 5' RACE reads again in MiXCR, with one record for every CDR3 protein. The repertoire has around 360,000 distinct CDR3 sequences, approximately 10% of them found once; the top ten carry around 18%. The sample in question was PBMCs, obtained on the day of the first yellow fever vaccination. These receptors all stem from a man aged 18-30 years who received the YFV17D yellow fever vaccine.

About this clonotype itself: The junction and the germline gene differ at one end; a read error may be behind it. The rearrangement links TRBV6-4 to TRBJ2-3; TRBD2 matches at 8 bases. Germline V gene lookup returns CDR1 MRHNA and CDR2 SNTAGT. CDR3 size: 13 residues. This chain's CDR3 is CASSTSGTDTQYF. The CDR3 DNA reads as TGTGCCAGCAGTACTAGCGGCACCGATACGCAGTATTTT.

The J gene is TRBJ2-4, the V gene TRBV7-9; TRBD2 agrees at 13 bases. After removal of 5 bases from V and 2 bases from J, the junction contained 6 bases not matched to a gene. The CDR3 runs 17 residues. Germline-derived CDR1 and CDR2 are SEHNR and FQNEAQ (reference sequence). CDR3 region: CASSRTGTSGTKNIQYF. The CDR3 nucleotides are TGTGCCAGCAGCCGTACCGGGACTAGCGGGACCAAAAACATTCAGTACTTC.

J is TRBJ1-1 and V is TRBV28, with D maybe TRBD1 (5 bases). Trimming pared 7 bases from V and 0 bases from J, leaving 12 bases between. Germline lookup yields CDR1 MDHEN and CDR2 SYDVKM. CDR3 length equals 14 residues. The CDR3 coding sequence is TGTGCCAGCACTACCGGGACGGTGAACACTGAAGCTTTCTTT. Translated: CASTTGTVNTEAFF. Looking up the rest from reference TRBV28 and TRBJ1-1 gives the full variable domain: DVKVTQSSRYLVKRTGEKVFLECVQDMDHENMFWYRQDPGLGLRLIYFSYDVKMKEKGDIPEGYSVSREKKERFSLILESASTNQTSMYLCASTTGTVNTEAFFGQGTRLTVV.

The table lists this clonotype with a few counts. J is TRBJ2-2 and V is TRBV10-1; 9 bases are shared with TRBD2. The CDR3 extends over 13 amino acids. The trim removed 8 bases at V and 4 bases at J, leaving 2 bases unmatched. Germline CDR1 reads WNHNN; CDR2 reads SYGVQD (reference sequence). The CDR3 spells CASGTSRTGELFF. CDR3 nucleotides: TGCGCCAGCGGGACTAGCCGCACCGGGGAGCTGTTTTTT.

This clonotype occurred many times. The chain couples TRBV5-1 to TRBJ2-7, with D perhaps TRBD1 (5 bases). The V and J ends lost 5 bases and 6 bases respectively, with 21 bases between them. The CDR3 covers 15 residues. Germline V lookup: CDR1 SGHRS, CDR2 YFSETQ. CDR3 nucleotide sequence: TGCGCCAGCAGTCCTGGGGCCCTCAATTTAGGCGAGCAGTACTTC. It is translated as CASSPGALNLGEQYF.

In regard to this clonotype: One end of the junction fails to match germline, which may point to a read error. The chain uses TRBV3-1 and TRBJ1-5; D call uncertain. Germline V CDR1 and CDR2: LGHDT, YNNKEL (reference sequence). There are 16 residues in the CDR3. The CDR3 nucleotides are TGTGCCAGCAGCGAAGACCCCCGGCATAGCAATCAGCCCCAGCATTTT. Amino acids: CASSEDPRHSNQPQHF.

V gene TRBV20-1 combines with J gene TRBJ2-1; 8 bases match TRBD1. The CDR3 spans 14 residues. CDR1 and CDR2 (germline): DFQATT, SNEGSKA (reference sequence). The V segment lost 5 bases and the J segment 6 bases; nucleotides outside the gene matches: 9. CDR3 in amino acids: CSASHGQGSNEQFF. As DNA, the CDR3 is TGCAGTGCTTCTCACGGACAGGGCTCCAATGAGCAGTTCTTC.

This clonotype occurred many times. The chain combines TRBV12-3 or TRBV12-4 with TRBJ1-3, with D maybe TRBD1 (6 bases). Trimming removed 5 bases at V and 2 bases at J, with 13 bases between. The CDR3 contains 15 residues. The CDR3 DNA is TGTGCCAGCAGTAAAGGGGGGGCAGCTGGAAACACCATATATTTT. The encoded protein is CASSKGGAAGNTIYF.

The V gene is TRBV6-1, the J gene TRBJ1-1, with TRBD1 as a possible D gene (6 bases). Trimming shortened V by 6 bases and J by 1 base, and 15 bases separated the two germline ends. The germline CDR1 and CDR2 sequences are MNHNS and SASEGT. This CDR3 region has 15 residues. The DNA of the CDR3 is TGTGCCAGCAGCCCGGGGGGCTGGGGGAACACTGAAGCTTTCTTT. As protein: CASSPGGWGNTEAFF.

The V call is TRBV21-1, the J call TRBJ2-1. TRBV21-1 is given as a pseudogene. The CDR3 totals 11 residues. This chain's CDR3 is CASTLTGEQFF. The CDR3 DNA reads as TGTGCCAGCACCCTAACTGGGGAGCAGTTCTTC.

The gene calls are TRBV4-3 and TRBJ1-5; D call uncertain. V dropped 0 bases and J dropped 7 bases, with 13 bases sitting between them. The CDR3 consists of 15 residues. The germline CDR1 and CDR2 sequences are LGHNA and YSLEER. The CDR3 is CASSQDLGSGQPQHF. As DNA, the CDR3 is TGCGCCAGCAGCCAAGATCTAGGCTCTGGACAGCCCCAGCATTTT.

The V and J genes are TRBV5-1 and TRBJ2-5; D is possibly TRBD1 (6 bases). This CDR3 is 15 amino acids long. The V gene lost 1 base and the J gene lost 5 bases, with 15 bases spanning the gap. CDR1 is SGHRS and CDR2 is YFSETQ in the germline V gene. The CDR3 coding sequence is TGCGCCAGCAGCTTGACAGGGACGTCGGGGGAGACCCAGTACTTC. It specifies CASSLTGTSGETQYF.

The rearrangement uses TRBV5-1 and TRBJ1-2; D ambiguous. This CDR3 is 14 amino acids long. Deletions cut 0 bases from V and 2 bases from J, with 8 bases between. The V gene's germline CDR1 is SGHRS and CDR2 YFSETQ. This chain's CDR3 is CASSLVRGNYGYTF. The DNA of the CDR3 is TGCGCCAGCAGCTTGGTCCGGGGAAACTATGGCTACACCTTC.

This clonotype has more than one count but fewer than ten. J is TRBJ2-7 and V is TRBV5-1; 7 bases are a match to TRBD2. The CDR3 has 15 amino acids. In germline, CDR1 is SGHRS, CDR2 YFSETQ. Here the CDR3 DNA reads TGCGCCAGCAGGGGGGGGTTGGCTACATCCTGCGAGCAGTACGTC. Protein product: CASRGGLATSCEQYV.

CDR3 nucleotides: TGTGCCAGCAATAGGGAGGGCGAAGGCACAGATACGCAGTATTTT. Translated, it gives CASNREGEGTDTQYF. The rearrangement links TRBV12-3 or TRBV12-4 to TRBJ2-3, with 7 bases aligning to TRBD2. V shed 7 bases and J 1 base; nucleotides not matched to a gene: 8. The CDR3 length is 15 residues.

J is TRBJ1-2 and V is TRBV29-1; D not certain. The CDR3 has 12 amino acids. The ends were cut back, 7 bases at V and 5 bases at J, with 14 bases in the middle. Germline CDR1 reads SQVTM; CDR2 reads ANQGSEA. Here the CDR3 reads CSGVDVGYGYTF. CDR3 coding DNA: TGCAGCGGCGTCGACGTGGGGTATGGCTACACCTTC.

There are many counts of this clonotype. The chain uses TRBV5-6 and TRBJ2-1; D ambiguous. Germline CDR1 SGHDT, CDR2 YYEEEE. This CDR3 has 11 amino acids. V was pared by 4 bases and J by 3 bases, with 2 bases between. The CDR3 protein is CASSHYNEQFF. The CDR3, as DNA: TGTGCCAGCAGCCACTACAATGAGCAGTTCTTC.

This clonotype was counted a few times. The chain recombines TRBV29-1 with TRBJ2-2; TRBD1 is a possible D gene (5 bases). CDR1 and CDR2 (germline): SQVTM, ANQGSEA. V lost 7 bases and J lost 7, with 13 bases in between. CDR3 length: 12 amino acids. CDR3 sequence: CSGIQGNGELFF. CDR3 sequence (DNA): TGCAGCGGAATTCAGGGTAACGGGGAGCTGTTTTTT.

The J gene is TRBJ2-5, the V gene TRBV6-5; TRBD1 matches at 8 bases. CDR1 is MNHEY, CDR2 SVGAGI, per germline. The V gene end was trimmed by 5 bases and the J gene end by 7 bases; junction bases not matched to a gene: 3. The CDR3 has 12 residues. This CDR3 is CASSRTGRTQYF. CDR3 nucleotides: TGTGCCAGCAGTCGGACAGGGCGGACCCAGTACTTC.

This clonotype was picked up a small number of times. This chain connects TRBV5-1 to TRBJ2-3; D may be TRBD1 or TRBD2 (5 bases each). The CDR3 length is 16 residues. The germline V gene has CDR1 SGHRS and CDR2 YFSETQ. V dropped 0 bases and J dropped 0 bases, with 11 bases sitting between them. In DNA, the CDR3 is TGCGCCAGCAGCTTGGAGGGACGAACTAGCACAGATACGCAGTATTTT. Amino acid sequence: CASSLEGRTSTDTQYF. Together with reference TRBV5-1 and TRBJ2-3, the CDR3 gives the full variable domain: KAGVTQTPRYLIKTRGQQVTLSCSPISGHRSVSWYQQTPGQGLQFLFEYFSETQRNKGNFPGRFSGRQFSNSRSEMNVSTLELGDSALYLCASSLEGRTSTDTQYFGPGTRLTVL.

Ten or more counts support this clonotype. The rearrangement joins TRBV5-6 to TRBJ1-2; 9 nucleotides match TRBD1. Unmatched junction bases numbered 8, after V lost 4 bases and J lost 7 bases. This CDR3 region has 14 residues. Germline CDR1 is SGHDT and CDR2 is YYEEEE. The CDR3, as DNA: TGTGCCAGCAGCAGATACTACAGGGGGCCTGGCTACACCTTC. Protein sequence: CASSRYYRGPGYTF. Supplemented by reference TRBV5-6 and TRBJ1-2, the full variable domain reads DAGVTQSPTHLIKTRGQQVTLRCSPKSGHDTVSWYQQALGQGPQFIFQYYEEEERQRGNFPDRFSGHQFPNYSSELNVNALLLGDSALYLCASSRYYRGPGYTFGSGTRLTVV.

The CDR3 DNA reads TGCGCCAGCAGCTTCCAGCGGGGGAGCGACAATGAGCAGTTCTTC. Translation: CASSFQRGSDNEQFF. The chain recombines TRBV5-1 with TRBJ2-1; TRBD2 agrees at 8 bases. J was trimmed by 5 bases and V by 2 bases; bases with no gene match: 6. CDR3 size: 15 residues. Per the germline V gene, CDR1 is SGHRS and CDR2 is YFSETQ.

The rearrangement links TRBV6-5 to TRBJ1-5; D is unresolved. Looked up from germline, CDR1 is MNHEY and CDR2 is SVGAGI. The CDR3 is made up of 13 amino acids. The V end lost 0 bases, the J end lost 5 bases, and 5 bases lay between the germline ends. CDR3: CASSYSWDQPQHF. As DNA, the CDR3 is TGTGCCAGCAGTTACTCGTGGGATCAGCCCCAGCATTTT.

The chain recombines TRBV18 with TRBJ2-3, with D perhaps matching TRBD2 (6 bases). The CDR3 is 17 amino acids. From germline, CDR1 is KGHSH and CDR2 LQKENI. V gave up 3 bases and J gave up 0 bases, with 16 bases separating them. The CDR3 nucleotides read TGTGCCAGCTCACCGAGCGGTGAGGCGGGGAGCACAGATACGCAGTATTTT. Residues: CASSPSGEAGSTDTQYF.

This chain connects TRBV18 to TRBJ1-1, with D possibly being TRBD1 (6 bases). V gave up 5 bases and J gave up 2 bases, with 15 bases separating them. Germline values: CDR1 KGHSH, CDR2 LQKENI. The CDR3 length is 15 residues. The CDR3 protein is CASSTTGIGNTEAFF. The CDR3 region has the DNA TGTGCCAGCTCAACTACAGGGATCGGAAACACTGAAGCTTTCTTT.

The chain combines TRBV6-5 with TRBJ2-2; no reliable D call. This CDR3 spans 13 amino acids. V lost 6 bases to trimming and J lost 4 bases, with 9 bases between them. Per germline, CDR1 MNHEY and CDR2 SVGAGI. The CDR3 reads CASSYRPTGELFF. The CDR3 region has the DNA TGTGCCAGCAGCTATAGACCCACCGGGGAGCTGTTTTTT.

In this sample, this clonotype turned up many times. The chain couples TRBV3-1 to TRBJ2-5; no clear D gene. The V gene's germline CDR1 is LGHDT and CDR2 YNNKEL (reference sequence). Trimming removed 0 bases from V and 7 bases from J, with 0 bases in between. The CDR3 is 10 residues long. CDR3 residues: CASSQETQYF. CDR3 sequence (DNA): TGTGCCAGCAGCCAAGAGACCCAGTACTTC.

The table lists this clonotype with many counts. J is TRBJ1-2 and V is TRBV5-1, with TRBD1 identical over 8 bases. CDR3 length: 17 residues. The V and J ends lost 4 bases and 5 bases, in that order; junction bases with no gene match: 16. CDR1 and CDR2 (germline): SGHRS, YFSETQ. CDR3 nucleotides: TGCGCCAGCAGCCCGGGGACAGGCCCGGGGGGACAGTATGGCTACACCTTC. This sequence encodes CASSPGTGPGGQYGYTF.

This clonotype occurred a few times. This chain links TRBV6-1 with TRBJ2-4, with no clear D. Germline loops: CDR1 MNHNS, CDR2 SASEGT. The CDR3 consists of 13 residues. V lost 7 bases and J 1 base, leaving 8 bases between the germline ends. CDR3 sequence reads: CASMPGAKNIQYF. Here the CDR3 DNA reads TGTGCCAGCATGCCTGGGGCCAAAAACATTCAGTACTTC.

This clonotype was detected a few times. The chain employs TRBV20-1 and TRBJ2-5; D perhaps matches TRBD2 (5 bases). V shed 5 bases and J shed 2 bases, with 15 bases lying between them. There are 14 residues in the CDR3. Germline loops: CDR1 DFQATT, CDR2 SNEGSKA (reference sequence). In DNA form, the CDR3 reads TGCAGTGCTCCCGGCCCGGGCGGGCAAGAGACCCAGTACTTC. Residues: CSAPGPGGQETQYF.